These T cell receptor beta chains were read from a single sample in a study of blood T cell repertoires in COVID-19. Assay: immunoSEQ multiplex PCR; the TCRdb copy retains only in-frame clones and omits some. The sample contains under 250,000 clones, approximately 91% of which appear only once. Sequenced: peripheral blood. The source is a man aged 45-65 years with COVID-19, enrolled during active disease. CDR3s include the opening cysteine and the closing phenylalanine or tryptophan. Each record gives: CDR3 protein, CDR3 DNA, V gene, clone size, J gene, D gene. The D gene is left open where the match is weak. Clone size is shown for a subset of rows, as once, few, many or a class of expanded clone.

CDR3: CASSLEGARSPLHF
DNA: TGCGCCAGCAGCTTGGAGGGGGCTCGTTCACCCCTCCACTTT
V: TRBV5-1
size: .
J: TRBJ1-6
D: TRBD1

CDR3: CASSRTGYGYTF
DNA: TGTGCCAGCAGCAGGACAGGGTATGGCTACACCTTC
V: TRBV12-3/TRBV12-4
size: .
J: TRBJ1-2
D: TRBD1

CDR3: CASRSYTDTQYF
DNA: TGTGCCAGTAGGAGTTACACAGATACGCAGTATTTT
V: TRBV19
size: .
J: TRBJ2-3
D: .

CDR3: CASSRLGAGLHYNEQFF
DNA: TGTGCCAGCTCACGCCTGGGGGCGGGACTACACTACAATGAGCAGTTCTTC
V: TRBV18
size: .
J: TRBJ2-1
D: .

CDR3: CASSLDQLAGDTDTQYF
DNA: TGTGCCAGCAGCTTAGATCAACTAGCGGGAGACACAGATACGCAGTATTTT
V: TRBV11-2
size: once
J: TRBJ2-3
D: TRBD2

CDR3: CASSSGTGTDTQYF
DNA: TGTGCCAGCAGCTCAGGGACTGGAACAGATACGCAGTATTTT
V: TRBV7-2
size: .
J: TRBJ2-3
D: .

CDR3: CASSLGTGTNGYTF
DNA: TGTGCCAGCAGCTTAGGGACAGGGACTAATGGCTACACCTTC
V: TRBV7-8
size: once
J: TRBJ1-2
D: TRBD1

CDR3: CASATVGSSYGYTF
DNA: TGCGCCAGCGCGACAGTGGGCAGCTCCTATGGCTACACCTTC
V: TRBV5-1
size: once
J: TRBJ1-2
D: .

CDR3: CASSLGGGTYEQYF
DNA: TGTGCCAGCAGCTTAGGGGGGGGGACCTACGAGCAGTACTTC
V: TRBV5-4
size: .
J: TRBJ2-7
D: .

CDR3: CASSYSVSSYEQYF
DNA: TGTGCCAGCAGTTACTCAGTCAGCTCCTACGAGCAGTACTTC
V: TRBV6-5
size: .
J: TRBJ2-7
D: .

CDR3: CASMGPTGNIQYF
DNA: TGTGCCAGCATGGGGCCTACGGGTAACATTCAGTACTTC
V: TRBV2
size: once
J: TRBJ2-4
D: .

CDR3: CASSSHRGRDWEQFF
DNA: TGTGCCAGCAGTTCTCACAGGGGTAGGGATTGGGAGCAGTTCTTC
V: TRBV6-5
size: .
J: TRBJ2-1
D: TRBD1

CDR3: CASSPQGGATEAFF
DNA: TGTGCCAGCAGCCCCCAGGGAGGGGCAACTGAAGCTTTCTTT
V: TRBV3-1/TRBV3-2
size: .
J: TRBJ1-1
D: .

CDR3: CASSVDSGANVLTF
DNA: TGTGCCAGCAGTGTAGACTCTGGGGCCAACGTCCTGACTTTC
V: TRBV2
size: .
J: TRBJ2-6
D: .

CDR3: CASSVELAAYNEQFF
DNA: TGTGCCAGCAGCGTAGAGTTAGCGGCGTACAATGAGCAGTTCTTC
V: TRBV9
size: .
J: TRBJ2-1
D: .

CDR3: CASSPIASGETQYF
DNA: TGTGCCAGCAGTCCAATCGCTTCGGGGGAGACCCAGTACTTC
V: TRBV3-1/TRBV3-2
size: .
J: TRBJ2-5
D: .

CDR3: CASSLVAGTSTDTQYF
DNA: TGTGCCAGCAGCTTAGTAGCCGGAACTAGCACAGATACGCAGTATTTT
V: TRBV11-2
size: .
J: TRBJ2-3
D: .

CDR3: CAWRGDRANYGYTF
DNA: TGTGCCTGGAGGGGGGACAGGGCGAACTATGGCTACACCTTC
V: TRBV30
size: few
J: TRBJ1-2
D: TRBD1

CDR3: CASSFTGTGGAGNSPLHF
DNA: TGTGCCAGCAGTTTCACCGGGACAGGGGGCGCAGGGAATTCACCCCTCCACTTT
V: TRBV27
size: once
J: TRBJ1-6
D: TRBD1

CDR3: CASSEAIDGYTGELFF
DNA: TGTGCCAGCAGTGAAGCGATAGACGGGTACACCGGGGAGCTGTTTTTT
V: TRBV6-1
size: .
J: TRBJ2-2
D: .

CDR3: CASSDTNRGLLGYGYTF
DNA: TGTGCCAGCAGTGATACGAACAGGGGGCTCCTTGGCTATGGCTACACCTTC
V: TRBV6-1
size: .
J: TRBJ1-2
D: TRBD1

CDR3: CASIKSGTDTQYF
DNA: TGCGCCAGCATTAAGTCGGGCACAGATACGCAGTATTTT
V: TRBV5-1
size: .
J: TRBJ2-3
D: .

CDR3: CATSREALNTEAFF
DNA: TGTGCCACCAGCAGAGAGGCCCTGAACACTGAAGCTTTCTTT
V: TRBV15
size: few
J: TRBJ1-1
D: .

CDR3: CASSLWDRANF
DNA: TGTGCCAGCAGTTTATGGGACAGGGCCAACTTC
V: TRBV12-3/TRBV12-4
size: .
J: TRBJ1-2
D: TRBD1

CDR3: CASSLTGGSGTEAFF
DNA: TGCGCCAGCAGCTTGACAGGGGGCTCGGGCACTGAAGCTTTCTTT
V: TRBV5-1
size: .
J: TRBJ1-1
D: TRBD1

CDR3: CASSEGGRAQYF
DNA: TGTGCCAGCAGTGAAGGGGGGAGGGCCCAGTACTTC
V: TRBV2
size: .
J: TRBJ2-5
D: TRBD2

CDR3: CASSPPVQGYGYTF
DNA: TGTGCCAGCAGCCCCCCGGTCCAGGGCTATGGCTACACCTTC
V: TRBV28
size: .
J: TRBJ1-2
D: .

CDR3: CASSPGGYEQYF
DNA: TGTGCCAGCAGCCCTGGAGGCTACGAGCAGTACTTC
V: TRBV5-6
size: .
J: TRBJ2-7
D: .

CDR3: CASSLRQGTYYEQYF
DNA: TGTGCCAGCTCACTAAGACAGGGGACCTACTACGAGCAGTACTTC
V: TRBV18
size: .
J: TRBJ2-7
D: TRBD1

CDR3: CASSPWAEQYF
DNA: TGTGCCAGCAGTCCCTGGGCCGAGCAGTACTTC
V: TRBV28
size: .
J: TRBJ2-7
D: .

CDR3: CASITGGTGTHF
DNA: TGTGCCAGCATCACTGGGGGGACAGGCACTCACTTC
V: TRBV28
size: .
J: TRBJ2-7
D: TRBD1

CDR3: CASSQGQGQNIQYF
DNA: TGTGCCAGCAGCCAAGGACAGGGGCAAAACATTCAGTACTTC
V: TRBV3-1/TRBV3-2
size: .
J: TRBJ2-4
D: TRBD1

CDR3: CAISRQGDPYGYTF
DNA: TGTGCCATCAGTAGACAGGGAGACCCCTATGGCTACACCTTC
V: TRBV10-3
size: few
J: TRBJ1-2
D: TRBD1

CDR3: CASSLTLGGQGIGETQYF
DNA: TGTGCCAGCAGCCTCACCCTAGGGGGACAGGGTATAGGAGAGACCCAGTACTTC
V: TRBV28
size: .
J: TRBJ2-5
D: TRBD1

CDR3: CSAPAEGAFF
DNA: TGCAGTGCTCCCGCTGAGGGAGCTTTCTTT
V: TRBV20-1
size: once
J: TRBJ1-1
D: .

CDR3: CAWSPARNTEAFF
DNA: TGTGCCTGGAGCCCCGCCAGGAACACTGAAGCTTTCTTT
V: TRBV30
size: .
J: TRBJ1-1
D: .

CDR3: CARGPPRVGGSTDTQYF
DNA: TGTGCCAGAGGCCCTCCCCGCGTGGGGGGGAGCACAGATACGCAGTATTTT
V: TRBV5-3
size: .
J: TRBJ2-3
D: TRBD2